A single sample is the source of the 12 T cell receptor beta chains below, sequenced in a study of control samples from healthy donors and cancer patients. Libraries were prepared by immunoSEQ multiplex PCR; TCRdb keeps only in-frame clonotypes and omits some of them. The sample yields fewer than 40,000 clones, roughly 94% seen once. Specimen: blood. All receptors derive from a man aged 55-75 years in good health.

The rearrangement uses TRBV6-6 and TRBJ1-1; D is undetermined. Trimming removed 6 bases from V and 1 base from J, with 12 bases in between. The CDR3 extends over 14 amino acids. CDR1 and CDR2 (germline): MNHNY, SVGAGI (reference sequence). The CDR3 nucleotides read TGTGCCAGCAGGGGCTGGACGGAGAACACTGAAGCTTTCTTT. It translates to CASRGWTENTEAFF.

The rearrangement links TRBV6-5 to TRBJ1-3; no clear D gene. Germline CDR1 is MNHEY and CDR2 is SVGAGI. This CDR3 comprises 15 residues. V was cut by 6 bases and J by 2 bases, with 14 bases left in between. The CDR3 bases are TGTGCCAGCAGCCTGTCCGGGGTTCCTGGAAACACCATATATTTT. Translated: CASSLSGVPGNTIYF.

The chain employs TRBV3-1 (or the pseudogene TRBV3-2) and TRBJ1-4; tentatively, D is TRBD1 (5 bases). This CDR3 contains 13 residues. The germline gives CDR1 LGHDT, CDR2 YNNKEL (reference sequence). Trimming pared 2 bases from V and 8 bases from J, leaving 9 bases between. CDR3: CASSQIEGEKLFF. DNA for the CDR3: TGTGCCAGCAGCCAAATTGAGGGGGAAAAACTGTTTTTT.

This chain links TRBV5-1 with TRBJ2-1; TRBD2 is a possible D gene (5 bases). CDR3 size: 16 residues. V was pared by 4 bases and J by 0 bases, with 14 bases between. CDR1 SGHRS and CDR2 YFSETQ come from the germline V gene. Here the CDR3 DNA reads TGCGCCAGCAGCGTGGAAGCGGTAAGCTCCTACAATGAGCAGTTCTTC. This sequence encodes CASSVEAVSSYNEQFF.

V usage is TRBV9 and J usage is TRBJ2-1; D possibly uses TRBD1 or TRBD2 (6 bases each). CDR1 is SGDLS, CDR2 YYNGEE, per germline. The V end was cut by 2 bases, the J end by 5 bases, with 11 bases between. The CDR3 is made up of 14 amino acids. CDR3 residues: CASSVWGDNNEQFF. The CDR3 bases are TGTGCCAGCAGCGTGTGGGGGGACAACAATGAGCAGTTCTTC.

Here the CDR3 DNA reads TGTGCCAGCGGACCGGGGCCTAACTCTGGAAACACCATATATTTT. It yields the protein CASGPGPNSGNTIYF. The chain employs TRBV2 and TRBJ1-3, with a tentative D call TRBD1 (5 bases). The V end was cut by 8 bases, the J end by 0 bases, with 14 bases between. Germline assignment: CDR1 SNHLY and CDR2 FYNNEI. The CDR3 extends over 15 amino acids.

The chain is built from TRBV13 and TRBJ2-5; TRBD1 might be the D (6 bases). The CDR3 consists of 13 residues. The V gene's germline CDR1 is PRHDT and CDR2 FYEKMQ (reference sequence). V gave up 6 bases and J gave up 5 bases, with 13 bases separating them. Here the CDR3 reads CASSSGTTETQYF. CDR3 DNA sequence: TGTGCCAGCAGTTCCGGGACAACCGAGACCCAGTACTTC.

The gene calls are TRBV9 and TRBJ1-3, with D possibly being TRBD1 (5 bases). The V gene's germline CDR1 is SGDLS and CDR2 YYNGEE. There are 14 residues in the CDR3. Trimming pared 2 bases from V and 7 bases from J, leaving 13 bases between. The CDR3 nucleotides are TGTGCCAGCAGCGTTGGAGGGGAAAGGAACACCATATATTTT. Protein product: CASSVGGERNTIYF.

The chain carries TRBV5-6 and TRBJ1-2; TRBD1 matches 7 bases. CDR3 size: 15 residues. In germline, CDR1 is SGHDT, CDR2 YYEEEE. J lost 8 bases, V lost 2 bases, and 12 bases had no gene match. The CDR3 is CASSFFDRALGGYTF. CDR3 sequence (DNA): TGTGCCAGCAGCTTCTTTGACAGGGCCTTAGGCGGCTACACCTTC.

This clone has a single count. This chain links TRBV19 with TRBJ1-6; no reliable D call. CDR1 is LNHDA, CDR2 SQIVND, per germline (reference sequence). V lost 6 bases, J lost 9 bases, and 12 bases lay in between. This CDR3 contains 13 residues. For the CDR3, the DNA is TGTGCCAGTAGAGGTGGTCTAGGTTCACCCCTCCACTTT. Amino acid sequence: CASRGGLGSPLHF.

The V call is TRBV7-2, the J call TRBJ2-7, with TRBD2 matching over 8 bases. Germline CDR1 reads SGHTA; CDR2 reads FQGNSA. Losses at the gene ends were 5 bases for V and 1 base for J; bases not matched to a gene: 10. This CDR3 has 16 residues. The CDR3 DNA sequence: TGTGCCAGCAGCCCAGTAAGGACTAGCAAATCCTACGAGCAGTACTTC. Protein sequence: CASSPVRTSKSYEQYF.

This chain uses TRBV28 with TRBJ2-2, with D possibly matching TRBD2 (5 bases). Germline CDR1 and CDR2: MDHEN and SYDVKM. CDR3 length: 14 amino acids. V was trimmed by 2 bases and J by 1 base, leaving 5 bases between them. The CDR3 here is CASSLGGNTGELFF. In nucleotides, the CDR3 is TGTGCCAGCAGTTTAGGAGGGAACACCGGGGAGCTGTTTTTT. Full variable domain (rest looked up from reference TRBV28 and TRBJ2-2): DVKVTQSSRYLVKRTGEKVFLECVQDMDHENMFWYRQDPGLGLRLIYFSYDVKMKEKGDIPEGYSVSREKKERFSLILESASTNQTSMYLCASSLGGNTGELFFGEGSRLTVL.